These 11 T cell receptor beta chains were all obtained from the same sample, sequenced in a study of blood T cells in healthy people across ages. Primed by a sample-barcoded 5' primer and a J-beta primer mix, a second PCR proceeded for 7 to 11 cycles. Each CDR3 protein is one row after TCRdb ran MiXCR on the 5' RACE reads. The table includes fewer than 750,000 distinct CDR3 sequences, 52% detected once. What was sequenced was blood. The receptors shown here come from a woman of 80 years or more in good health.

The chain is built from TRBV10-3 and TRBJ2-5; 9 bases fit TRBD1. Per germline, CDR1 ENHRY and CDR2 SYGVKD. Trimming removed 2 bases from V and 4 bases from J; junction bases left unmatched: 2. The CDR3 length is 14 residues. The CDR3 is CAISEGQGPETQYF. Here the CDR3 DNA reads TGTGCCATCAGTGAGGGACAGGGGCCAGAGACCCAGTACTTC.

This clonotype occurred many times. The rearrangement links TRBV10-3 to TRBJ2-7; 8 bases line up with TRBD2. With V trimmed by 5 bases and J by 0 bases, 6 bases remained unmatched. From germline, CDR1 is ENHRY and CDR2 SYGVKD. The CDR3 spans 15 residues. CDR3 DNA sequence: TGTGCCATCAGTCTTACGGGAGGGCCCTCCTACGAGCAGTACTTC. The encoded protein is CAISLTGGPSYEQYF.

The chain joins TRBV20-1 to TRBJ2-4; D is possibly TRBD1 or TRBD2 (5 bases each). The assigned J gene may be wrong: the sequence end matches TRBJ2-7 better. The CDR3 consists of 12 residues. Germline CDR1 DFQATT, CDR2 SNEGSKA (reference sequence). The CDR3 DNA follows: TGCAGTGCTAGTTCCGGGGCCGACGAGCAGTACTTC. It translates to CSASSGADEQYF.

This sequence joins TRBV18 and TRBJ1-2; 7 bases fit TRBD1. V lost 0 bases to trimming and J lost 6 bases; unmatched junction nucleotides: 4. CDR3 length equals 14 residues. Germline V gene data show CDR1 as KGHSH and CDR2 as LQKENI. Written as DNA, the CDR3 is TGTGCCAGCTCACCACCGACAGGGAGGGATGGCTACACCTTC. Protein product: CASSPPTGRDGYTF. Supplemented by reference TRBV18 and TRBJ1-2, the full variable domain reads NAGVMQNPRHLVRRRGQEARLRCSPMKGHSHVYWYRQLPEEGLKFMVYLQKENIIDESGMPKERFSAEFPKEGPSILRIQQVVRGDSAAYFCASSPPTGRDGYTFGSGTRLTVV.

J is TRBJ2-1 and V is TRBV11-1; D unresolved. V was clipped by 3 bases and J by 1 base, with 13 bases between them. Germline CDR1 and CDR2: SGHAT and FQDESV (reference sequence). The CDR3 length is 16 residues. CDR3 amino acids: CASSFSFGRSYNEQFF. In DNA form, the CDR3 reads TGTGCCAGCAGCTTCTCTTTCGGGCGATCCTACAATGAGCAGTTCTTC.

In this sample, this clonotype turned up a few times. The rearrangement links TRBV19 to TRBJ2-5; D might be TRBD1 (5 bases). Trimming cost V 4 bases and J 5 bases, with 14 bases left between them. The germline gives CDR1 LNHDA, CDR2 SQIVND (reference sequence). There are 14 residues in the CDR3. The CDR3 protein is CASSNRQSRETQYF. The CDR3 coding sequence is TGTGCCAGTAGTAATAGACAGAGCCGGGAGACCCAGTACTTC.

This chain connects TRBV20-1 to TRBJ1-4, with TRBD1 as a possible D gene (6 bases). The CDR3 is made up of 17 amino acids. Germline-derived CDR1 and CDR2 are DFQATT and SNEGSKA (reference sequence). V lost 5 bases and J 0 bases, leaving 19 bases between the germline ends. The CDR3 DNA is TGCAGTGCTGGAGGGGACATGGACGGGGCAACTAATGAAAAACTGTTTTTT. The encoded protein is CSAGGDMDGATNEKLFF.

J is TRBJ2-1 and V is TRBV7-2; no reliable D call. The J call may be faulty, since TRBJ2-7 better matches the DNA end. CDR1 and CDR2 (germline): SGHTA, FQGNSA. The CDR3 runs 13 residues. This CDR3 reads CASSLGGWAEQYF. The DNA for the CDR3 is TGTGCCAGCAGCTTAGGGGGTTGGGCAGAGCAGTACTTC.

CDR3 loop: CASSQPRTGFYGYTF. The DNA for the CDR3 is TGTGCCAGCAGCCAACCCCGGACAGGGTTCTATGGCTACACCTTC. This rearrangement joins TRBV3-1 to TRBJ1-2, with 8 bases matching TRBD1. The CDR3 totals 15 residues. The V and J ends lost 2 bases and 4 bases, in that order; junction bases with no gene match: 6. Germline CDR1 LGHDT, CDR2 YNNKEL (reference sequence).

This clonotype was seen repeatedly, ten times or more. The chain couples TRBV7-2 to TRBJ1-2, with a weak D call TRBD1 (5 bases). The V end was cut by 6 bases, the J end by 6 bases, with 14 bases between. Germline V gene data show CDR1 as SGHTA and CDR2 as FQGNSA. This CDR3 is 13 amino acids long. The CDR3 reads CASSPARGHGYTF. As DNA, the CDR3 is TGTGCCAGCAGTCCGGCTAGGGGACATGGCTACACCTTC.

The rearrangement links TRBV4-1 to TRBJ2-7, with D maybe TRBD1 (5 bases). Per germline, CDR1 MGHRA and CDR2 YSYEKL. V lost 0 bases to trimming and J lost 3 bases, with 12 bases between them. This CDR3 comprises 15 residues. The CDR3: CASSQDGAGYYEQYF. CDR3 nucleotide sequence: TGCGCCAGCAGCCAAGATGGGGCCGGGTACTACGAGCAGTACTTC.